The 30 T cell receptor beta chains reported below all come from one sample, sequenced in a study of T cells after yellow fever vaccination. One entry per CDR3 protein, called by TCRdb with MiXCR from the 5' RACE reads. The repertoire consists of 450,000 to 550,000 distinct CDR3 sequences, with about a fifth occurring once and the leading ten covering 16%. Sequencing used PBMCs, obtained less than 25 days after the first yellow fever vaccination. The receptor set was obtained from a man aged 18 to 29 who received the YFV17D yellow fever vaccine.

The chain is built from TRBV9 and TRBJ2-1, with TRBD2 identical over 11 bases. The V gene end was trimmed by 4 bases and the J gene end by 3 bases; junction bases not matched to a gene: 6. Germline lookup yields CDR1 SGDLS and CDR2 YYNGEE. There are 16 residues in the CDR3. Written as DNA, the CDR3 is TGTGCCAGCAGCCCTAGGGGGACTAGCGGCTACAATGAGCAGTTCTTC. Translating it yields CASSPRGTSGYNEQFF. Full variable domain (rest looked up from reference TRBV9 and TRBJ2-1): DSGVTQTPKHLITATGQRVTLRCSPRSGDLSVYWYQQSLDQGLQFLIQYYNGEERAKGNILERFSAQQFPDLHSELNLSSLELGDSALYFCASSPRGTSGYNEQFFGPGTRLTVL.

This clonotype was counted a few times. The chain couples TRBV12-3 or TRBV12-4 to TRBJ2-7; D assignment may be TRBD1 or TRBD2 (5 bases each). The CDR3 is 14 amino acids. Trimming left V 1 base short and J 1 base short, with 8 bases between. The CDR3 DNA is TGTGCCAGCAGTTTAGTGGGACCATCCTACGAGCAGTACTTC. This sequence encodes CASSLVGPSYEQYF.

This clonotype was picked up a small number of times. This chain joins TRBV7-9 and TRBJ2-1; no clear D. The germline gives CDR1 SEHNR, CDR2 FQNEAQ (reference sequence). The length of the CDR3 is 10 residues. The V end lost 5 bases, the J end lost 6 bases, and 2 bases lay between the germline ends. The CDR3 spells CASSANEQFF. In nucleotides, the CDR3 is TGTGCCAGCAGCGCCAATGAGCAGTTCTTC.

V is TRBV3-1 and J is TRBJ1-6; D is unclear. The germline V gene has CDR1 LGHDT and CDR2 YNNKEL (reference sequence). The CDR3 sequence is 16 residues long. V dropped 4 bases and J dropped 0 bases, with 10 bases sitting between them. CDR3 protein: CASSRTYSSYNSPLHF. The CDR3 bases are TGTGCCAGCAGCCGCACCTATAGCTCCTATAATTCACCCCTCCACTTT.

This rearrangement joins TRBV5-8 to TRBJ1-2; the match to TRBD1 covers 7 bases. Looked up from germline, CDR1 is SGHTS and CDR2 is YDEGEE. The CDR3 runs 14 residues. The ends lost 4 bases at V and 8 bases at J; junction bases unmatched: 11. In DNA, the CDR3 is TGTGCCAGCAGCCCGGGGACAGACCAAGGGGGCTACACCTTC. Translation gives CASSPGTDQGGYTF. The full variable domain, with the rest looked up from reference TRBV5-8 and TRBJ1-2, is EAGVTQSPTHLIKTRGQQATLRCSPISGHTSVYWYQQALGLGLQFLLWYDEGEERNRGNFPPRFSGRQFPNYSSELNVNALELEDSALYLCASSPGTDQGGYTFGSGTRLTVV.

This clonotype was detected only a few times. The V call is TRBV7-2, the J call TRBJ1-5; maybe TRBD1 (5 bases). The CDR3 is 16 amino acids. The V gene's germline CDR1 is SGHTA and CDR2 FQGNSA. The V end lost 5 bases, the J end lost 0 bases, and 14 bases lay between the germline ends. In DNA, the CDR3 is TGTGCCAGCAGCCGTTGGGGGGGATATAGCAATCAGCCCCAGCATTTT. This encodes CASSRWGGYSNQPQHF. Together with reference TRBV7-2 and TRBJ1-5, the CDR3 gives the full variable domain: GAGVSQSPSNKVTEKGKDVELRCDPISGHTALYWYRQSLGQGLEFLIYFQGNSAPDKSGLPSDRFSAERTGGSVSTLTIQRTQQEDSAVYLCASSRWGGYSNQPQHFGDGTRLSIL.

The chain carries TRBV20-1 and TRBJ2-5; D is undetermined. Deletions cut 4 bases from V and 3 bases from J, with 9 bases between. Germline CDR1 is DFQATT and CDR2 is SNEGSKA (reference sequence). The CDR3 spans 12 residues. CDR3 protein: CSAMAREETQYF. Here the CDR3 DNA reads TGCAGTGCTATGGCGCGTGAAGAGACCCAGTACTTC.

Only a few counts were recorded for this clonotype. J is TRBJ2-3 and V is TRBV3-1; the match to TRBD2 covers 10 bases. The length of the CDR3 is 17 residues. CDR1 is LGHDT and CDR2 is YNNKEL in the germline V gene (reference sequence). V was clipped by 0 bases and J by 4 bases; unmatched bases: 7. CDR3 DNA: TGTGCCAGCAGCCAAGATGTGAGCGGGGGGGTAGCAGATACGCAGTATTTT. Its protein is CASSQDVSGGVADTQYF.

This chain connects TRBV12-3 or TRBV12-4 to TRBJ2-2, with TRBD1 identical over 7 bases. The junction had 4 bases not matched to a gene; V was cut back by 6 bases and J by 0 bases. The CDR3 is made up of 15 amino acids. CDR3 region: CASRVGGTNTGELFF. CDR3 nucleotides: TGTGCCAGCAGGGTAGGGGGCACGAACACCGGGGAGCTGTTTTTT.

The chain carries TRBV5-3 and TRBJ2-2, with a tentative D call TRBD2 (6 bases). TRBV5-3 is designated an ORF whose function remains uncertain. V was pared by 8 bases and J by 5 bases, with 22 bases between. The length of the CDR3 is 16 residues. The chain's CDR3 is CASRQWRGIRTGELFF. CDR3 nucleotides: TGTGCCAGCCGGCAGTGGAGGGGCATTCGGACCGGGGAGCTGTTTTTT.

This CDR3 is CASTEDSSGNTIYF. The DNA of the CDR3 is TGTGCCAGCACTGAGGATTCGTCTGGAAACACCATATATTTT. The chain recombines TRBV6-2 or TRBV6-3 with TRBJ1-3, with no clear D. Trimming pared 7 bases from V and 1 base from J, leaving 11 bases between. The CDR3 is 14 residues long. CDR1 MNHEY and CDR2 SVGEGT come from the germline V gene.

Here the CDR3 reads CASHEAVSYEQYV. CDR3 bases: TGTGCCAGCCATGAGGCAGTCTCCTACGAGCAGTACGTC. The chain employs TRBV6-2 or TRBV6-3 and TRBJ2-7; D call uncertain. V was trimmed by 8 bases and J by 0 bases, leaving 11 bases between them. Germline-derived CDR1 and CDR2 are MNHEY and SVGEGT. The CDR3 contains 13 residues.

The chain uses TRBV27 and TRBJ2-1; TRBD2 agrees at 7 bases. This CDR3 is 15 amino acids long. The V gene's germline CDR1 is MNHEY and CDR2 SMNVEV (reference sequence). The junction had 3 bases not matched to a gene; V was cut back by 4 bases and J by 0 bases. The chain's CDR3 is CASSSWGGSYNEQFF. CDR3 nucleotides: TGTGCCAGCAGTTCGTGGGGGGGCTCCTACAATGAGCAGTTCTTC.

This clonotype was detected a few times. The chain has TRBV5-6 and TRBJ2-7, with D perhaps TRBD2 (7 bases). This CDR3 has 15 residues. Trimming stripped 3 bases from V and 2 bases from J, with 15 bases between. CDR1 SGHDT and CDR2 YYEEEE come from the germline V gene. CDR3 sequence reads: CASSSGGHSTYEQYF. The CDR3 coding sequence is TGTGCCAGCAGCTCGGGGGGACACTCGACCTACGAGCAGTACTTC.

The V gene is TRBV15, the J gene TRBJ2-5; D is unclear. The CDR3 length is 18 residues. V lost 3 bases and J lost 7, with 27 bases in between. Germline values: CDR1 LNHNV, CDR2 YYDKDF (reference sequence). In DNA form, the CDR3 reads TGTGCCACCAGCAGGGACCCGTCAGGACCCACGGTGGTTAGGACCCAGTACTTC. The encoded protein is CATSRDPSGPTVVRTQYF.

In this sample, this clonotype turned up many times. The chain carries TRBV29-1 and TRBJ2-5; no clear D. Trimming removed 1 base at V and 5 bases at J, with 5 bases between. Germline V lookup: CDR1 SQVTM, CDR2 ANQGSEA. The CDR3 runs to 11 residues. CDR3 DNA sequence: TGCAGCGTTGAAGGCTCGGAGACCCAGTACTTC. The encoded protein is CSVEGSETQYF.

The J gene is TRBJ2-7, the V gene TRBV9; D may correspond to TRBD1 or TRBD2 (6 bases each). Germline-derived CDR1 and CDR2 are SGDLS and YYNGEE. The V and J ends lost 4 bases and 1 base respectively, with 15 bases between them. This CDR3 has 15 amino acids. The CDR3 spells CASSLQWGASYEQYF. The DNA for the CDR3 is TGTGCCAGCAGCCTCCAATGGGGGGCTTCCTACGAGCAGTACTTC.

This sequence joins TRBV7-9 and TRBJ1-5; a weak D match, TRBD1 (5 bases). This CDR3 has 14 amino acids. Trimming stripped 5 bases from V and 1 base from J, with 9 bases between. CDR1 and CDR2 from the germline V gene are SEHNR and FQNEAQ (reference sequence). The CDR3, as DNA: TGTGCCAGCAGCCCCGGGACCAGCAATCAGCCCCAGCATTTT. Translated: CASSPGTSNQPQHF.

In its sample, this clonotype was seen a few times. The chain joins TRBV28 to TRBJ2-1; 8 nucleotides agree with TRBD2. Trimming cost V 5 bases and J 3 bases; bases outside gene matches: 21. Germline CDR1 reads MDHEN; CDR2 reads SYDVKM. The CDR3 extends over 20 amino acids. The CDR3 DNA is TGTGCCAGCAGTCAACTTGGTGCGGGGGGACTAATGAAGAACTACAATGAGCAGTTCTTC. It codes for CASSQLGAGGLMKNYNEQFF.

The chain's CDR3 is CASSSGQGQFF. As DNA, the CDR3 is TGTGCCAGCAGTTCCGGACAGGGCCAGTTCTTC. The J gene is TRBJ2-1, the V gene TRBV12-3 or TRBV12-4, with 8 bases fitting TRBD1. V dropped 4 bases and J dropped 13; count of bases not matched to a gene: 3. The CDR3 has 11 residues.

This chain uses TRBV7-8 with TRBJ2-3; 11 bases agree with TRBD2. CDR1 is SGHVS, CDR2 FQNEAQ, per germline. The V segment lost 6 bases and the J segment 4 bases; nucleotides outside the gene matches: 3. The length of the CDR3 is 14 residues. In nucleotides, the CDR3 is TGTGCCAGCAGGCGGGGACTAGCGGCAGATACGCAGTATTTT. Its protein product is CASRRGLAADTQYF. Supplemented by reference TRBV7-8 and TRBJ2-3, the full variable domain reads GAGVSQSPRYKVAKRGQDVALRCDPISGHVSLFWYQQALGQGPEFLTYFQNEAQLDKSGLPSDRFFAERPEGSVSTLKIQRTQQEDSAVYLCASRRGLAADTQYFGPGTRLTVL.

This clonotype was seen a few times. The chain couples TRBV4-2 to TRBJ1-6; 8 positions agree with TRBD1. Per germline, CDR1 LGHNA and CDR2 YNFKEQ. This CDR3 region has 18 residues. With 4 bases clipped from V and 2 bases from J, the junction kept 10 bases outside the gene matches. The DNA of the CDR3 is TGTGCCAGCAGCCCGAAGGGACAGGCCAAAACCTATAATTCACCCCTCCACTTT. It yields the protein CASSPKGQAKTYNSPLHF.

For the CDR3, the DNA is TGCGCCAGCAGCTTACTAGCGGGGGGGAATGAGCAGTTCTTC. This sequence encodes CASSLLAGGNEQFF. The chain links TRBV5-1 to TRBJ2-1; 13 bases map to TRBD2. J lost 7 bases, V lost 2 bases, and 0 bases had no gene match. Germline CDR1 SGHRS, CDR2 YFSETQ. The CDR3 length is 14 residues.

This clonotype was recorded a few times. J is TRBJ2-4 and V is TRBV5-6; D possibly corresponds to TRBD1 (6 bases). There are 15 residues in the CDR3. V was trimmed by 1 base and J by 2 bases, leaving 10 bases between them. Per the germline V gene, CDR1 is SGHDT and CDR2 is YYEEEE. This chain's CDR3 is CASSLQGTTKNIQYF. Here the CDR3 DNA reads TGTGCCAGCAGCTTGCAGGGGACGACCAAAAACATTCAGTACTTC. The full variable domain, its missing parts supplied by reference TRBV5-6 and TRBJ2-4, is DAGVTQSPTHLIKTRGQQVTLRCSPKSGHDTVSWYQQALGQGPQFIFQYYEEEERQRGNFPDRFSGHQFPNYSSELNVNALLLGDSALYLCASSLQGTTKNIQYFGAGTRLSVL.

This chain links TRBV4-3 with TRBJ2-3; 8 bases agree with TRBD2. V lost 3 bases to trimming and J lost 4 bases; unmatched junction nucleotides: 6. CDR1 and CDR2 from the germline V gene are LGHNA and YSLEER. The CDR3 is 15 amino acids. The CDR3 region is CASSHTGGPPDTQYF. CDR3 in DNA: TGCGCCAGCAGCCATACGGGGGGGCCCCCAGATACGCAGTATTTT.

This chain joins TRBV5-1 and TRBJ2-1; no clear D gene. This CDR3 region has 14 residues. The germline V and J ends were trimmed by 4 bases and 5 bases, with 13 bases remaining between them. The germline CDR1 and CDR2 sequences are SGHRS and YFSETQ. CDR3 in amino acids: CASSAPDGDNEQFF. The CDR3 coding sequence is TGCGCCAGCAGCGCCCCGGACGGAGACAATGAGCAGTTCTTC.

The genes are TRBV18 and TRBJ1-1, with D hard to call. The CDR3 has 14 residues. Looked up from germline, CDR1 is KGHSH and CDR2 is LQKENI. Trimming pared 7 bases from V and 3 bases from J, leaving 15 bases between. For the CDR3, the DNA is TGTGCCAGCTTCTCAAGGGCGGAGGACACTGAAGCTTTCTTT. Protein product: CASFSRAEDTEAFF.

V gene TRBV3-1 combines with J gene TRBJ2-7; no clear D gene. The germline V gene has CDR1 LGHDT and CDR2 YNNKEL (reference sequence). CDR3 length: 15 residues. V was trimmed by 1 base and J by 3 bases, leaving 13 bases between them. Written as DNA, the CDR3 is TGTGCCAGCAGCCAAGGTCCGGGTCTGAGCTACGAGCAGTACTTC. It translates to CASSQGPGLSYEQYF.

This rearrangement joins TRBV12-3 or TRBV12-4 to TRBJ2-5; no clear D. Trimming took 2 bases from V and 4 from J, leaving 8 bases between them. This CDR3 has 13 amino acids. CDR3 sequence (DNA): TGTGCCAGCAGTTTACAGTTCCGAGAGACCCAGTACTTC. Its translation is CASSLQFRETQYF.

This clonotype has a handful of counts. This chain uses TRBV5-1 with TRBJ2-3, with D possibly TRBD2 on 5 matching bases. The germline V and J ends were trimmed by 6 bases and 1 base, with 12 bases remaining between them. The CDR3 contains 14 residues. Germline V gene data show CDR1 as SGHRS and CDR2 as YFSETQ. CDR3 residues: CASTEASGTDTQYF. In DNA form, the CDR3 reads TGCGCCAGCACGGAGGCATCCGGCACAGATACGCAGTATTTT.